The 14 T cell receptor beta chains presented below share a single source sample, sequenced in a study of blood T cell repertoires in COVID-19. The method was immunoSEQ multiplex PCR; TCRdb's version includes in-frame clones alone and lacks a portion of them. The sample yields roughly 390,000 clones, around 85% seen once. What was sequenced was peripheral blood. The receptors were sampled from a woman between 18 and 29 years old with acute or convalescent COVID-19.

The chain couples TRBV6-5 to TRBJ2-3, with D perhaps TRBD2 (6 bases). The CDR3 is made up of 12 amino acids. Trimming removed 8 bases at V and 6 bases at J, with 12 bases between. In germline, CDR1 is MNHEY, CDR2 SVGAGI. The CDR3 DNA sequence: TGTGCCAGCTCCCTTGGGGGGGATACGCAGTATTTT. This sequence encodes CASSLGGDTQYF.

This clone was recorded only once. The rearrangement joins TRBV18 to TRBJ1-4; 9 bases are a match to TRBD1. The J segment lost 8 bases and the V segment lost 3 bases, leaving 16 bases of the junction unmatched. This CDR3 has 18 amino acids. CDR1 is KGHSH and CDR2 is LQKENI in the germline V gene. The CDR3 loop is CASSPQDVGTGMSEKLFF. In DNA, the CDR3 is TGTGCCAGCTCACCGCAGGACGTCGGGACAGGGATGTCCGAAAAACTGTTTTTT. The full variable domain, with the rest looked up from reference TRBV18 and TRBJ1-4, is NAGVMQNPRHLVRRRGQEARLRCSPMKGHSHVYWYRQLPEEGLKFMVYLQKENIIDESGMPKERFSAEFPKEGPSILRIQQVVRGDSAAYFCASSPQDVGTGMSEKLFFGSGTQLSVL.

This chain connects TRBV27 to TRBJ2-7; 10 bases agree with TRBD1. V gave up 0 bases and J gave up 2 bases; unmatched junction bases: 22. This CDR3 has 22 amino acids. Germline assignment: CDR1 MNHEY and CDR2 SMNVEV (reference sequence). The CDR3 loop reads CASSLSFGGWGQGRARTYEQYF. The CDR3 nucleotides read TGTGCCAGCAGTTTATCTTTCGGTGGCTGGGGACAGGGGCGCGCGCGAACCTACGAGCAGTACTTC.

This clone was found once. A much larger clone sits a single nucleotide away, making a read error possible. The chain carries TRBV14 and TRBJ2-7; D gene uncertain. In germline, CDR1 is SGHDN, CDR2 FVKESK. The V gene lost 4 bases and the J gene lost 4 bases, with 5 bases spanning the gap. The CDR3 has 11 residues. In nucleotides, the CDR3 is TGTGCCAGCAGCCTAGCTTACGAGCAGTACTTC. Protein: CASSLAYEQYF.

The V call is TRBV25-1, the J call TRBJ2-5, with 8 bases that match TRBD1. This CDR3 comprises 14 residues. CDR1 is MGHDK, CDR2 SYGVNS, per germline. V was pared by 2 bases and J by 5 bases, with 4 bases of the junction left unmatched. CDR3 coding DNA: TGTGCCAGCAGTGAACCGGACAGGGCGGAGACCCAGTACTTC. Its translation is CASSEPDRAETQYF.

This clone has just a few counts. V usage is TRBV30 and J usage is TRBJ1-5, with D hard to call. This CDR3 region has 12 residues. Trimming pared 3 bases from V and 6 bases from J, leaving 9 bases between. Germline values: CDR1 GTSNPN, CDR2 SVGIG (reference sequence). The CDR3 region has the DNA TGTGCCTGGAGCGAGTCATTTCAGCCCCAGCATTTT. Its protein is CAWSESFQPQHF.

The CDR3 coding sequence is TGCAGCGTTGCGAGAAAATTGAACACTGAAGCTTTCTTT. Its protein is CSVARKLNTEAFF. J is TRBJ1-1 and V is TRBV29-1; D gene uncertain. Per the germline V gene, CDR1 is SQVTM and CDR2 is ANQGSEA. CDR3 size: 13 residues. V lost 4 bases to trimming and J lost 0 bases, with 9 bases between them.

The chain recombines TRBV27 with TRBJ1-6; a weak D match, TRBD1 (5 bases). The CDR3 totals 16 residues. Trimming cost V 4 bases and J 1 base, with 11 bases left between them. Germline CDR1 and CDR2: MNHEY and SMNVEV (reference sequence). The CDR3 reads CASSSFRVSYNSPLHF. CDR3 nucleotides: TGTGCCAGCAGTTCATTCAGGGTATCCTATAATTCACCCCTCCACTTT.

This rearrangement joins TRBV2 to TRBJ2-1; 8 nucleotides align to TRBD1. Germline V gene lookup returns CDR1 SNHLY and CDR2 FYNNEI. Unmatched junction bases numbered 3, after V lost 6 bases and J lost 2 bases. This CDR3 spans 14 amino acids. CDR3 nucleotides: TGTGCCAGCAGGAGACAGGGGACCTACAATGAGCAGTTCTTC. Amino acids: CASRRQGTYNEQFF.

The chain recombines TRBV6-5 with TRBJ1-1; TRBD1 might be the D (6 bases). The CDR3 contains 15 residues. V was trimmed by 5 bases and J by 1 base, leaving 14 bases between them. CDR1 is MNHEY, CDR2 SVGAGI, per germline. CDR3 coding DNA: TGTGCCAGCAGTACATGGGGGGGGGCGAACACTGAAGCTTTCTTT. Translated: CASSTWGGANTEAFF.

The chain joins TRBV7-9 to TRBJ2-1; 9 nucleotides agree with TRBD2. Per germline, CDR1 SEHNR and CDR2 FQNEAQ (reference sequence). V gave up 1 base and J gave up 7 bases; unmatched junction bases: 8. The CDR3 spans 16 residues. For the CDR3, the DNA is TGTGCCAGCAGCTTAGAGGCTAGCGGGGTGAGGAATGAGCAGTTCTTC. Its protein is CASSLEASGVRNEQFF.

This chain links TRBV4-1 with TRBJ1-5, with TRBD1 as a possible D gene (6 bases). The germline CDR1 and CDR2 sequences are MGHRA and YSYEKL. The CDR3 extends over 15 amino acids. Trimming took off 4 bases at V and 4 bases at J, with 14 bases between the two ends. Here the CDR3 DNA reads TGCGCCAGCAGCCGCGCCGCGGACAGAAATCAGCCCCAGCATTTT. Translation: CASSRAADRNQPQHF.

The CDR3, as DNA: TGTGCCAGCAGCTCCGGGACTAGTAGGTCGGATACGCAGTATTTT. It encodes CASSSGTSRSDTQYF. This chain links TRBV7-3 with TRBJ2-3; TRBD2 agrees at 8 bases. V lost 4 bases to trimming and J lost 6 bases; unmatched junction nucleotides: 9. The CDR3 spans 15 residues. Germline values: CDR1 SGHTA, CDR2 FQGTGA. Filled out from reference TRBV7-3 and TRBJ2-3, the complete variable domain reads GAGVSQTPSNKVTEKGKYVELRCDPISGHTALYWYRQSLGQGPEFLIYFQGTGAADDSGLPNDRFFAVRPEGSVSTLKIQRTERGDSAVYLCASSSGTSRSDTQYFGPGTRLTVL.

DNA for the CDR3: TGTGCCAGCAGCTTACGGGGGGAATCCTACGAGCAGTACTTC. It is translated as CASSLRGESYEQYF. The V and J genes are TRBV5-4 and TRBJ2-7; TRBD2 matches 7 bases. Germline lookup yields CDR1 SGHNT and CDR2 YYREEE (reference sequence). The CDR3 runs to 14 residues. Trimming removed 2 bases from V and 1 base from J; junction bases left unmatched: 3.